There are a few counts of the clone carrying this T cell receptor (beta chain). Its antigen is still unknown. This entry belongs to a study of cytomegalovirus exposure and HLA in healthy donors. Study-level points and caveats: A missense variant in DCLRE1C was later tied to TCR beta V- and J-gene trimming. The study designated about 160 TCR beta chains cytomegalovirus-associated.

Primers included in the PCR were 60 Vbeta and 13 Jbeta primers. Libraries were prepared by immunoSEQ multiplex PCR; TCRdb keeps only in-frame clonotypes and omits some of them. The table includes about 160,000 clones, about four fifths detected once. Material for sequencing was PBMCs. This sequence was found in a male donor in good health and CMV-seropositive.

This CDR3 reads CASSYGPLHYGYTF. CDR3 nucleotides: TGTGCCAGCAGTTATGGCCCCTTGCACTATGGCTACACCTTC. V gene TRBV25-1 combines with J gene TRBJ1-2, with no clear D. CDR1 MGHDK and CDR2 SYGVNS come from the germline V gene. The CDR3 sequence is 14 residues long. V dropped 5 bases and J dropped 3 bases, with 13 bases sitting between them.